These T cell receptor beta chains were read from a single sample in a study of blood T cell repertoires in COVID-19. Profiling relied on immunoSEQ multiplex PCR, and the TCRdb table lists in-frame clones only, not all of them. This table has just over 300,000 clones, about nine tenths appearing once. The sequencing input was PBMCs or T cells enriched from blood (not recorded which). These receptors all stem from a man between 25 and 39 years old who had recovered from COVID-19. CDR3s include the opening cysteine and the closing phenylalanine or tryptophan. The D gene is left open where the match is weak.

v_gene	j_gene	d_gene	CDR3nt	CDR3aa
TRBV28	TRBJ1-2	TRBD1	TGTGCCAGCAGACCCGGGGGACAGGACCTCTATGGCTACACCTTC	CASRPGGQDLYGYTF
TRBV7-9	TRBJ2-7	.	TGTGCCAGCAGCTTAGGACTAGTTGAGTTCGAGCAGTACTTC	CASSLGLVEFEQYF
TRBV3-1/TRBV3-2	TRBJ1-2	.	TGTGCCAGCAGCATAGCCGGGGGGCCACTCTATGGCTACACCTTC	CASSIAGGPLYGYTF
TRBV30	TRBJ1-4	.	TGTGCCTGGAGCCGTGCAACTAATGAAAAACTGTTTTTT	CAWSRATNEKLFF
TRBV5-1	TRBJ1-2	TRBD1	TGCGCCAGCAGCTTAGGACAGGGGTTTGGCTACACCTTC	CASSLGQGFGYTF
TRBV4-1	TRBJ2-7	TRBD2	TGCGCCAGCAGCCAGTTTATGCGGGAGGGTTCCGAGTTCTACGAGCAGTACTTC	CASSQFMREGSEFYEQYF
TRBV3-1/TRBV3-2	TRBJ2-3	.	TGTGCCAGCAGCCAAGTTCCGGGGAACACAGATACGCAGTATTTT	CASSQVPGNTDTQYF
TRBV7-6	TRBJ2-3	.	TGTGCCAGCAGCTTAATTGGTGGGCTTGGGGGGAGTGACCTTACAGATACGCAGTATTTT	CASSLIGGLGGSDLTDTQYF
TRBV14	TRBJ2-2	TRBD2	TGTGCCAGCAGCCAAGACGGGACTAGCGGCAACACCGGGGAGCTGTTTTTT	CASSQDGTSGNTGELFF
TRBV3-1/TRBV3-2	TRBJ2-1	TRBD2	TGTGCCAGCAGCCACCTGGGACTAGCGGGGTTTTACAATGAGCAGTTCTTC	CASSHLGLAGFYNEQFF
TRBV24-1	TRBJ2-1	.	TGTGCCACCATCAGTGGGCGAAATAATGAGCAGTTCTTC	CATISGRNNEQFF
TRBV6-6	TRBJ2-5	TRBD1	TGTGCCAGCAGTACTTTAGACAGGGGTCAAGAGACCCAGTACTTC	CASSTLDRGQETQYF
TRBV6-5	TRBJ1-5	.	TGTGCCAGCAGTTATCGGTCTTTCAATCAGCCCCAGCATTTT	CASSYRSFNQPQHF
TRBV7-8	TRBJ2-7	TRBD1	TGTGCCAGCAGCTCGGACAGGACTCCCTACGAGCAGTACTTC	CASSSDRTPYEQYF
TRBV27	TRBJ1-2	.	TGTGCCAGCAGTTTTCGAGCTAACTATGGCTACACCTTC	CASSFRANYGYTF
TRBV18	TRBJ2-7	TRBD2	TGTGCCAGCTCTCGACTAGCGGGAGACGAGCAGTACTTC	CASSRLAGDEQYF
TRBV11-2	TRBJ1-4	.	TGTGCCAGCAGCTTCCTAGGCCCGCGGTTTCAGGAAAAACTGTTTTTT	CASSFLGPRFQEKLFF
TRBV27	TRBJ1-2	TRBD1	TGTGCCAGCAGTTTGGGACAGGGCCCCTATGGCTACACCTTC	CASSLGQGPYGYTF
TRBV30	TRBJ1-4	.	TGTGCCTGGAGTGTGTGGACGGGAGCAACTAATGAAAAACTGTTTTTT	CAWSVWTGATNEKLFF
TRBV4-1	TRBJ1-1	.	TGCGCCAGCAGCCGAGGAATCGACAGGGAAGCTTTCTTT	CASSRGIDREAFF